Detailed here is one TCR beta chain. This study enrolled people aged roughly 18 to 89 from about two dozen US geographic areas. Germline loops: CDR1 SGHRS, CDR2 YFSETQ. The CDR3 has 14 residues. Trimming took 2 bases from V and 2 from J, leaving 9 bases between them. The source of the sample is a study of blood T cell repertoires in COVID-19. Whole-study context: Sources were T cells, B-cell-depleted T cells, or PBMCs; the material itself was cDNA or gDNA.

Per the original data handling: The authors estimated nucleated cell counts from reference gene primer amplification. Method: immunoSEQ multiplex PCR; TCRdb's copy keeps in-frame clones and lacks some. D and trimming come from the DNA, and the V and J calls and clone size come from that table. This table has over 150,000 clones, around 84% appearing once. The sample taken for sequencing was PBMCs or T cells enriched from blood (not recorded which). The chain joins TRBV5-1 to TRBJ2-3, with a weak D call TRBD2 (6 bases). This TCR derives from a woman in her thirties who had recovered from COVID-19. The CDR3 DNA reads TGCGCCAGCAGCTTAGGGGACTTCACAGATACGCAGTATTTT. Protein sequence: CASSLGDFTDTQYF.